The clone carrying this T cell receptor (beta chain) was observed many times. As yet, its antigen is unknown. Building of the TCR beta libraries involved iRepertoire HTBI primers and Arm-PCR of CDR3 regions. TCRdb called the multiplex PCR reads again in MiXCR, with one record for every CDR3 protein. The top ten hold approximately 25% of the sample, which has fewer than 550,000 distinct CDR3 sequences, about 15% seen once. This entry comes from a study of regulatory T cells in long-lasting Graves disease. Points from the study as a whole: Persistent patients shared 2,700 or so public clonotypes among themselves. Newly diagnosed patients shared fewer, at about a thousand.

Time point in this sample: newly diagnosed GD, antithyroid drugs for less than 3 months. RNA extracted from PBMCs served as the sequencing template. In addition, the sample was reused for a study of T cells in Graves' hyperthyroidism and ophthalmopathy. That publication notes: Clinical symptoms, serum thyroxine and TRAb, thyroid ultrasound and orbital computed tomography together formed the diagnostic basis. The majority of expanded thyroid clonotypes above 0.001 also appeared in blood.

The sample here was peripheral blood mononuclear cells (PBMCs), taken at new diagnosis, from a patient treated with antithyroid drugs. The sequence derives from a woman aged 40 to 65 with Graves disease.

The CDR3 region has the DNA TGTGCCAGCTCACCCCTGACAGGGGCAGAGACCCAGTACTTC. This gives the protein CASSPLTGAETQYF. This chain connects TRBV18 to TRBJ2-5; TRBD1 agrees at 8 bases. The CDR3 is 14 amino acids. Germline lookup yields CDR1 KGHSH and CDR2 LQKENI. Trimming cost V 3 bases and J 4 bases; bases outside gene matches: 4. Combining the CDR3 with reference TRBV18 and TRBJ2-5 gives the whole variable domain NAGVMQNPRHLVRRRGQEARLRCSPMKGHSHVYWYRQLPEEGLKFMVYLQKENIIDESGMPKERFSAEFPKEGPSILRIQQVVRGDSAAYFCASSPLTGAETQYFGPGTRLLVL.